This passage covers 22 T cell receptor beta chains from one sample sequenced in a study of identical twins. TCRdb passed the 5' RACE reads through MiXCR, listing each CDR3 protein once. The sample lists 130,000 to 150,000 distinct CDR3 sequences, around 3.4% occurring once. Material for sequencing was memory T cells sorted from blood. These receptors were obtained from a man between 18 and 35 years old in good health.

This rearrangement joins TRBV2 to TRBJ2-1; the match to TRBD1 covers 8 bases. Unmatched junction bases numbered 7, after V lost 4 bases and J lost 5 bases. This CDR3 is built from 15 residues. Germline CDR1 is SNHLY and CDR2 is FYNNEI. This CDR3 reads CASSVWGQDNNEQFF. CDR3 coding DNA: TGTGCCAGCAGTGTTTGGGGACAGGATAACAATGAGCAGTTCTTC.

The rearrangement links TRBV7-6 to TRBJ2-2; D unresolved. CDR3 size: 15 residues. Trimming stripped 3 bases from V and 3 bases from J, with 11 bases between. In germline, CDR1 is SGHVS, CDR2 FNYEAQ. CDR3 region: CASSFQNSYTGELFF. In nucleotides, the CDR3 is TGTGCCAGCAGCTTCCAGAACAGCTACACCGGGGAGCTGTTTTTT.

This clonotype was detected many times. The V and J genes are TRBV5-1 and TRBJ2-5; TRBD1 aligns across 8 bases. The CDR3 runs to 14 residues. Germline values: CDR1 SGHRS, CDR2 YFSETQ. Germline trimming cut 6 bases from V and 5 bases from J; bases unmatched to any gene: 9. The CDR3 DNA is TGCGCCAGCACCCTGGACAGGGCAGGGGAGACCCAGTACTTC. As protein: CASTLDRAGETQYF.

This clonotype was counted at least ten times. The rearrangement links TRBV7-2 to TRBJ1-1; tentative D call: TRBD1 (5 bases). The germline V and J ends were trimmed by 5 bases and 3 bases, with 13 bases remaining between them. Germline V gene lookup returns CDR1 SGHTA and CDR2 FQGNSA. The CDR3 covers 14 residues. The DNA for the CDR3 is TGTGCCAGCAGCGTCGGCAGGGCGGACACTGAAGCTTTCTTT. This sequence encodes CASSVGRADTEAFF.

This clonotype occurred many times. This chain uses TRBV9 with TRBJ2-3; D is unresolved. V shed 4 bases and J shed 2 bases, with 11 bases lying between them. This CDR3 region has 14 residues. From germline, CDR1 is SGDLS and CDR2 YYNGEE. The CDR3, as DNA: TGTGCCAGCAGCTCCATCGGGCTCACAGATACGCAGTATTTT. Translating gives CASSSIGLTDTQYF.

This clonotype was detected ten times or more. The chain uses TRBV5-1 and TRBJ2-7; 7 bases map to TRBD2. V shed 2 bases, J shed 6 bases, and the junction held 5 bases outside the gene matches. Germline CDR1 reads SGHRS; CDR2 reads YFSETQ. This CDR3 region has 13 residues. The CDR3 sequence is CASSFTSEGEQYF. The CDR3 DNA reads TGCGCCAGCAGCTTCACTAGCGAGGGCGAGCAGTACTTC.

This clonotype has ten or more counts. The J gene is TRBJ2-1, the V gene TRBV20-1; D could derive from TRBD1 or TRBD2 (7 bases each). V was trimmed by 3 bases and J by 6 bases, leaving 15 bases between them. Germline V CDR1 and CDR2: DFQATT, SNEGSKA (reference sequence). This CDR3 is 14 amino acids long. The DNA of the CDR3 is TGCAGTGCTAGTAGGGGGCCGGGGGGCAATGAGCAGTTCTTC. This translates into CSASRGPGGNEQFF.

This clonotype appeared many times. The chain joins TRBV5-1 to TRBJ2-1, with TRBD2 as a possible D gene (5 bases). Looked up from germline, CDR1 is SGHRS and CDR2 is YFSETQ. V lost 4 bases, J lost 0 bases, and 17 bases lay in between. The CDR3 runs 17 residues. CDR3 in DNA: TGCGCCAGCAGCCTTCGCGACGGGGTCTTCTCCTACAATGAGCAGTTCTTC. Its protein product is CASSLRDGVFSYNEQFF.

The table lists this clonotype with many counts. This chain uses TRBV7-3 with TRBJ2-6; TRBD1 aligns across 7 bases. CDR3 length: 18 residues. Losses at the gene ends were 0 bases for V and 0 bases for J; bases not matched to a gene: 5. Germline CDR1 and CDR2: SGHTA and FQGTGA. The CDR3 DNA follows: TGTGCCAGCAGCTTAACCGGGACAGTAAACTCTGGGGCCAACGTCCTGACTTTC. It is translated as CASSLTGTVNSGANVLTF.

This clonotype was picked up many times. V usage is TRBV3-1 and J usage is TRBJ2-3; possibly TRBD2 for D (6 bases). CDR1 LGHDT and CDR2 YNNKEL come from the germline V gene (reference sequence). V was trimmed by 2 bases and J by 7 bases, leaving 16 bases between them. This CDR3 region has 15 residues. The CDR3 nucleotides read TGTGCCAGCAGCCAACGGGAGTGGAGTATAAATACGCAGTATTTT. It codes for CASSQREWSINTQYF.

At least ten counts were recorded for this clonotype. This chain uses TRBV20-1 with TRBJ2-5, with 10 bases that match TRBD2. Unmatched junction bases numbered 5, after V lost 2 bases and J lost 2 bases. This CDR3 contains 15 residues. Germline V gene lookup returns CDR1 DFQATT and CDR2 SNEGSKA (reference sequence). The CDR3 DNA sequence: TGCAGTGCTAGATCAATAGCGGGAGGTCAAGAGACCCAGTACTTC. Its protein product is CSARSIAGGQETQYF.

This clonotype has at least ten counts. The chain combines TRBV10-3 with TRBJ2-5; D perhaps matches TRBD2 (6 bases). The CDR3 runs 13 residues. CDR1 is ENHRY and CDR2 is SYGVKD in the germline V gene. Trimming cost V 10 bases and J 4 bases, with 16 bases left between them. CDR3 sequence: CASRMSGGETQYF. CDR3 nucleotide sequence: TGTGCCAGCAGGATGTCCGGGGGAGAGACCCAGTACTTC.

This clonotype was seen once. A read error may be the cause here, since a much bigger clone is one base away. Likely a read error: the CDR3 ends without its conserved phenylalanine or tryptophan. CDR3 in DNA: TGTGCCAGCAGAAAATACGCTGAAGCTTTCTCT. Its translation: CASRKYAEAFS. The chain combines TRBV6-2 or TRBV6-3 with TRBJ1-1; no clear D. Germline values: CDR1 MNHEY, CDR2 SVGEGT. Trimming removed 6 bases from V and 6 bases from J, with 8 bases in between. The CDR3 contains 11 residues.

This clonotype was observed at least ten times. The chain links TRBV2 to TRBJ2-2, with D perhaps matching TRBD2 (6 bases). Germline V gene sequence: CDR1 SNHLY, CDR2 FYNNEI. This CDR3 contains 15 residues. Trimming left V 4 bases short and J 6 bases short, with 15 bases between. The CDR3 spells CASSGIRGRSGELFF. In nucleotides, the CDR3 is TGTGCCAGCAGTGGGATCCGTGGGAGGTCCGGGGAGCTGTTTTTT.

The chain links TRBV4-2 to TRBJ2-6; 8 bases map to TRBD2. CDR1 is LGHNA, CDR2 YNFKEQ, per germline. V lost 2 bases to trimming and J lost 0 bases; unmatched junction nucleotides: 0. The length of the CDR3 is 16 residues. CDR3 sequence: CASSQTSGSGANVLTF. The CDR3 DNA sequence: TGTGCCAGCAGCCAAACTAGCGGCTCTGGGGCCAACGTCCTGACTTTC.

This clonotype has at least ten counts. The chain is built from TRBV3-1 and TRBJ1-2; D gene uncertain. The CDR3 is 14 residues long. Trimming shortened V by 3 bases and J by 4 bases, and 12 bases separated the two germline ends. CDR1 is LGHDT and CDR2 is YNNKEL in the germline V gene (reference sequence). Here the CDR3 reads CASSHQKGVYGYTF. CDR3 sequence (DNA): TGTGCCAGCAGCCACCAGAAAGGAGTCTATGGCTACACCTTC.

This clonotype was recorded many times. The chain is built from TRBV12-3 or TRBV12-4 and TRBJ2-7, with 7 bases that match TRBD2. V shed 6 bases and J 6 bases; nucleotides not matched to a gene: 8. This CDR3 region has 13 residues. The CDR3 sequence: CASSPGLGGEQYV. The CDR3 DNA sequence: TGTGCCAGCAGCCCTGGACTAGGCGGCGAGCAGTACGTC.

This clonotype was found many times. The chain recombines TRBV2 with TRBJ1-1; perhaps TRBD1 as D (5 bases). Trimming left V 10 bases short and J 4 bases short, with 19 bases between. The CDR3 totals 14 residues. Looked up from germline, CDR1 is SNHLY and CDR2 is FYNNEI. The DNA for the CDR3 is TGTGCCACCAAACGGGACTTTAGGGGCACTGAAGCTTTCTTT. Protein sequence: CATKRDFRGTEAFF.

This clonotype was counted at least ten times. The chain has TRBV5-1 and TRBJ2-1, with 10 bases matching TRBD2. CDR1 is SGHRS and CDR2 is YFSETQ in the germline V gene. CDR3 size: 15 residues. V dropped 4 bases and J dropped 7; count of bases not matched to a gene: 8. The CDR3 loop is CASSPAGGPMNEQFF. The CDR3 DNA sequence: TGCGCCAGCAGCCCAGCGGGAGGGCCTATGAATGAGCAGTTCTTC.

Many counts were recorded for this clonotype. This chain links TRBV7-9 with TRBJ1-6; D unresolved. CDR1 is SEHNR and CDR2 is FQNEAQ in the germline V gene (reference sequence). The CDR3 length is 13 residues. The ends were cut back, 2 bases at V and 9 bases at J, with 8 bases in the middle. The chain's CDR3 is CASSLKWGSPLHF. As DNA, the CDR3 is TGTGCCAGCAGCTTAAAATGGGGTTCACCCCTCCACTTT.

This clonotype was observed at least ten times. CDR3 DNA: TGTGCCAGCAGCCAAGGGTGGGATGAGTCCTACGAGCAGTACGTC. This gives the protein CASSQGWDESYEQYV. The chain couples TRBV5-6 to TRBJ2-7; D ambiguous. This CDR3 has 15 amino acids. Germline loops: CDR1 SGHDT, CDR2 YYEEEE. V lost 4 bases to trimming and J lost 1 base, with 15 bases between them.

This clonotype was seen many times. The chain couples TRBV20-1 to TRBJ2-2; 9 bases match TRBD2. The ends lost 5 bases at V and 4 bases at J; junction bases unmatched: 5. CDR3 length equals 14 residues. Germline loops: CDR1 DFQATT, CDR2 SNEGSKA (reference sequence). The CDR3 sequence: CSAAGTSFTGELFF. CDR3 DNA sequence: TGCAGTGCTGCCGGGACTAGCTTCACCGGGGAGCTGTTTTTT.